A selection of T cell receptor beta chains follows, all from one sample in a study of cytomegalovirus exposure and HLA in healthy donors. TCRdb's table, derived via immunoSEQ multiplex PCR, lists solely in-frame clones and lacks some. The table has some 140,000 clones, 86% seen once. The specimen was PBMCs. These receptors were collected from a man aged 18 to 30 in good health and CMV-seropositive. CDR3s include the opening cysteine and the closing phenylalanine or tryptophan. A D gene is named only where the DNA matches it firmly. Not every row has a clone size; where given, it reads once, few, many or a size class.

>NA|TRBV5-4|TRBJ1-3|TRBD1
TGTGCCAGCAGTCCGGACAGGGAGGGGACCATATATTTT
CASSPDREGTIYF
>NA|TRBV4-1|TRBJ1-2|NA
TGCGCCAGCAGCCCTACAGGGATCAACTATGGCTACACCTTC
CASSPTGINYGYTF
>NA|TRBV7-8|TRBJ2-2|NA
TGTGCCAGCAGCTTAGGACAAGCCACCGGGGAGCTGTTTTTT
CASSLGQATGELFF
>NA|TRBV7-2|TRBJ2-7|TRBD2
TGTGCCAGCAGCCCATATAGCGGGAGCGGGAGCGAGCAGTACTTC
CASSPYSGSGSEQYF
>NA|TRBV4-3|TRBJ2-7|TRBD1
TGCGCCAGCAGCCTGTATTTGGCTCGGGGCCAGGGGGCCGACGAGCAGTACTTC
CASSLYLARGQGADEQYF
>NA|TRBV11-2|TRBJ2-4|NA
TGTGCCAGCAGCTCCACTTTGGCCAAAAACATTCAGTACTTC
CASSSTLAKNIQYF
>NA|TRBV7-7|TRBJ2-1|TRBD2
TGTGCCAGCAGCCCCTCCCCGGGACTAGATGGGCAGTTCTTC
CASSPSPGLDGQFF
>NA|TRBV5-1|TRBJ1-1|TRBD1
TGCGCCAGCAGCATACCTCAGGGGGACACTGAAGCTTTCTTT
CASSIPQGDTEAFF
>few|TRBV19|TRBJ1-2|TRBD1
TGTGCCAGCCAGGACAGGGGGCTGGTTAACTATGGCTACACCTTC
CASQDRGLVNYGYTF
>NA|TRBV7-3|TRBJ2-5|TRBD2
TGTGCCAGCAGCTTAACTAGCGGGTACCAAGAGACCCAGTACTTC
CASSLTSGYQETQYF
>NA|TRBV27|TRBJ2-3|TRBD1
TGTGCCAGCAGTAGGGGGACAGGGGGCACAGATACGCAGTATTTT
CASSRGTGGTDTQYF
>NA|TRBV5-8|TRBJ1-1|NA
TGTGCCAGCAGCCTACGGGAGGAGGGGATAATAAAAGCTTTCTTT
CASSLREEGIIKAFF
>NA|TRBV15|TRBJ2-5|NA
TGTGCCACCAGCCCGGCTGCCAGGGGCTTGGAGACCCAGTACTTC
CATSPAARGLETQYF
>NA|TRBV29-1|TRBJ1-1|NA
TGCAGCGTTGAAGGACAGATCGAAGCTTTCTTT
CSVEGQIEAFF
>once|TRBV18|TRBJ2-7|TRBD2
TGTGCCAGCTCACCAACCGATCGGGGGGGCGCCTCCTACGAGCAGTACTTC
CASSPTDRGGASYEQYF
>NA|TRBV5-1|TRBJ2-1|TRBD2
TGCGCCAGCAGCTACCTACTAGCGGGAGGGGAAAATGAGCAGTTCTTC
CASSYLLAGGENEQFF
>few|TRBV28|TRBJ2-2|TRBD2
TGTGCCAGCACCGCGTGGGAGGGCGAGCTGTTTTTT
CASTAWEGELFF
>NA|TRBV15|TRBJ2-3|TRBD1
TGTGCCACCAGCAGTGAGGACAGGGGCCTAGATACGCAGTATTTT
CATSSEDRGLDTQYF
>NA|TRBV27|TRBJ2-3|TRBD2
TGTGCCAGCAGCCACCTAGCGGGAGTAACAGATACGCAGTATTTT
CASSHLAGVTDTQYF
>once|TRBV6-5|TRBJ2-7|TRBD2
TGTGCCAGCAGTCTTCTAGCGGGACGGCACGAGCAGTACTTC
CASSLLAGRHEQYF
>NA|TRBV6-6|TRBJ2-3|NA
TGTGCCAGCAGTTACTCCAAGCAGGGAGGAGATACGCAGTATTTT
CASSYSKQGGDTQYF
>NA|TRBV5-8|TRBJ2-1|TRBD2
TGTGCCAGCAATAGCGGGGGTGACAATGAGCAGTTCTTC
CASNSGGDNEQFF
>once|TRBV2|TRBJ2-1|TRBD2
TGTGCCAGCAAGCAGTTAGCGGGGACGAGCTCCTACAATGAGCAGTTCTTC
CASKQLAGTSSYNEQFF
>NA|TRBV7-3|TRBJ2-1|TRBD2
TGTGCCAGCAGCGCCCGACTAGCGGGAGGGCCGCCCCATGAGCAGTTCTTC
CASSARLAGGPPHEQFF
>NA|TRBV25-1|TRBJ2-3|TRBD2
TGTGCCGGGGGAGGGGAAACAGATACGCAGTATTTT
CAGGGETDTQYF
>NA|TRBV29-1|TRBJ2-1|NA
TGCAGCGCCGCGTCCGGGTGGGACAATGAGCAGTTCTTC
CSAASGWDNEQFF
>NA|TRBV6-4|TRBJ1-5|NA
TGTGCCAGCAGTGATGGGACACCAAATCAGCCCCAGCATTTT
CASSDGTPNQPQHF
>NA|TRBV18|TRBJ2-3|TRBD1
TGTGCCAGCTCACCCTTAGGACAGGGGAAAGATACGCAGTATTTT
CASSPLGQGKDTQYF
>once|TRBV25-1|TRBJ2-7|NA
TGTGCCAGCAGTGAATCGGGTGTCCGCTCCTACGAGCAGTACTTC
CASSESGVRSYEQYF
>NA|TRBV27|TRBJ2-7|TRBD1
TGTGCCAGCAGTTTGGGACAGGGCTTCTACGAGCAGTACTTC
CASSLGQGFYEQYF
>NA|TRBV5-1|TRBJ1-1|NA
TGCGCCAGCAGCTCCATACAGGGTCTGGAAGCTTTCTTT
CASSSIQGLEAFF
>NA|TRBV5-1|TRBJ1-1|NA
TGCGCCAGCAGCTTGGGAGGACAGCCTGAAGCTTTCTTT
CASSLGGQPEAFF
>NA|TRBV5-1|TRBJ2-3|TRBD2
TGCGCCAGCAGCTCGGGGACTAGCGGGGGCCTGCTATGGACAGATACGCAGTATTTT
CASSSGTSGGLLWTDTQYF
>few|TRBV28|TRBJ1-6|TRBD1
TGTGCCAGCAGGCCGACAGGGGGGGATTCACCCCTCCACTTT
CASRPTGGDSPLHF
>few|TRBV25-1|TRBJ1-2|TRBD1
TGTGCCAGCAGTGCCGGGACAGGGGGGAACTATGGCTACACCTTC
CASSAGTGGNYGYTF